A selection of T cell receptor beta chains follows, all from one sample in a study of blood T cell repertoires in COVID-19. Produced via immunoSEQ multiplex PCR; TCRdb's table is partial and in-frame only. The sample has 80,000 or so clones, approximately 80% seen once. Input material: peripheral blood. Every receptor here comes from an elderly woman with acute or convalescent COVID-19. The CDR3 runs from the conserved cysteine through the conserved F or W. Each record gives: V gene, D gene, J gene, CDR3 protein, CDR3 DNA. A D gene is named only where the DNA matches it firmly.

TRBV27	TRBD1	TRBJ1-1	CASSPRRGLSTEAFF	TGTGCCAGCAGTCCTCGCAGGGGGCTGAGCACTGAAGCTTTCTTT
TRBV14	TRBD2	TRBJ2-5	CASSRGLAGGEETQYF	TGTGCCAGCAGCCGGGGACTAGCGGGGGGAGAAGAGACCCAGTACTTC
TRBV6-5	TRBD1	TRBJ1-1	CASSSDRVGTEAFF	TGTGCCAGCAGTTCGGACAGGGTGGGGACTGAAGCTTTCTTT
TRBV6-1	TRBD1	TRBJ2-2	CASSETGARDTGELFF	TGTGCCAGCAGTGAAACAGGGGCTCGTGACACCGGGGAGCTGTTTTTT
TRBV27	TRBD2	TRBJ2-2	CASLDGGKDGELFF	TGTGCCAGCCTCGACGGGGGGAAAGACGGGGAGCTGTTTTTT
TRBV11-3	.	TRBJ1-1	CASSSRRQNTEAFF	TGTGCCAGCAGTTCGCGCCGACAGAACACTGAAGCTTTCTTT
TRBV4-2	.	TRBJ2-1	CASSRQPSGPLDYNEQFF	TGTGCCAGCAGCCGGCAGCCTTCAGGGCCTCTGGACTACAATGAGCAGTTCTTC
TRBV30	.	TRBJ2-1	CAWSVYSYNEQFF	TGTGCCTGGAGTGTGTACAGCTACAATGAGCAGTTCTTC
TRBV9	.	TRBJ1-2	CASSVDAGTGNYGYTF	TGTGCCAGCAGCGTAGATGCTGGGACTGGTAACTATGGCTACACCTTC
TRBV5-6	.	TRBJ1-5	CASSPGFNQPQHF	TGTGCCAGCAGCCCCGGTTTCAATCAGCCCCAGCATTTT
TRBV3-1/TRBV3-2	TRBD2	TRBJ2-5	CASSQGLAGSRMGQETQYF	TGTGCCAGCAGCCAAGGACTAGCGGGGTCCCGGATGGGGCAAGAGACCCAGTACTTC
TRBV2	.	TRBJ1-5	CASKGGGRNQPQHF	TGTGCCAGCAAGGGAGGGGGAAGGAATCAGCCCCAGCATTTT
TRBV6-5	TRBD1	TRBJ1-2	CASSLSGTGGYTF	TGTGCCAGCAGTTTATCAGGGACAGGAGGCTACACCTTC
TRBV7-2	.	TRBJ2-3	CASSLARSDTQYF	TGTGCCAGCAGCTTAGCGCGGTCGGATACGCAGTATTTT
TRBV3-1/TRBV3-2	.	TRBJ1-2	CASSLGNLPYGYTF	TGTGCCAGCAGTCTAGGCAATTTACCATATGGCTACACCTTC
TRBV5-5	.	TRBJ1-2	CASTAFTDYGYTF	TGTGCCAGCACCGCGTTCACAGACTATGGCTACACCTTC
TRBV2	TRBD1	TRBJ1-5	CASSSGAGQGFAGSNQPQHF	TGTGCCAGCAGCTCAGGGGCGGGACAGGGTTTCGCTGGTAGCAATCAGCCCCAGCATTTT
TRBV12-5	TRBD1	TRBJ2-2	CASRTGGAYAGELFF	TGTGCTAGCCGAACAGGGGGCGCTTACGCCGGGGAGCTGTTTTTT
TRBV11-2	.	TRBJ1-2	CASSLRELSGYTF	TGTGCCAGCAGCTTAAGGGAGTTGAGTGGCTACACCTTC
TRBV5-4	.	TRBJ2-3	CASSLGGDLRTDTQYF	TGTGCCAGCAGCTTGGGGGGGGACTTACGCACAGATACGCAGTATTTT